This T cell receptor beta chain was captured by sequencing in a study of graft-versus-host responses after intestinal transplantation. Study-level results: Patients who carried graft-donor T cell macrochimerism also had high graft-versus-host to host-versus-graft clonal ratios in their allografts. Peak GvH clone levels in circulation were associated with early post-transplant HvG declines.

As to this clone: Its cognate antigen is unknown.

Sequencing was performed with immunoSEQ multiplex PCR; in TCRdb, only in-frame clones are kept and a portion is missing. The sample shows some 120,000 clones, about nine tenths of them seen only once. Trimming removed 5 bases from V and 3 bases from J; junction bases left unmatched: 8. The CDR3 has 15 residues. The germline V gene encodes CDR1 LNHDA and CDR2 SQIVND (reference sequence). The specimen was unstimulated CD4+ T cells sorted from spleen or lymph node cells, collected before intestinal transplant. This sequence joins TRBV19 and TRBJ1-2; 8 nucleotides align to TRBD1. The clonotype comes from a human donor who received an intestinal transplant. CDR3 amino acids: CASSAQQGVYYGYTF. CDR3 coding DNA: TGTGCCAGTAGTGCCCAACAGGGGGTATACTATGGCTACACCTTC.